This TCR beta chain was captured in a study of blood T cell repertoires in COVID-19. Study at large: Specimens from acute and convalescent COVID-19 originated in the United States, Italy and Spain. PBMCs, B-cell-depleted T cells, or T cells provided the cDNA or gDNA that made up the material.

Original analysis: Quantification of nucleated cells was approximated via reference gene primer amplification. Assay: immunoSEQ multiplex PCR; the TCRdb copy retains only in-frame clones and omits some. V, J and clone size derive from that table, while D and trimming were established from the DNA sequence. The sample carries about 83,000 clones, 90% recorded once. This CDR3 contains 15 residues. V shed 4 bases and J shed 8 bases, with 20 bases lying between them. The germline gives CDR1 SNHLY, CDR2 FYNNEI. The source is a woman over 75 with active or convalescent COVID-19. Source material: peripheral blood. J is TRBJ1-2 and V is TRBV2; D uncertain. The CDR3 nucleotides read TGTGCCAGCAGTGTTCATGGACTGGATCAAGGAGGCTACACCTTC. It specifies CASSVHGLDQGGYTF.